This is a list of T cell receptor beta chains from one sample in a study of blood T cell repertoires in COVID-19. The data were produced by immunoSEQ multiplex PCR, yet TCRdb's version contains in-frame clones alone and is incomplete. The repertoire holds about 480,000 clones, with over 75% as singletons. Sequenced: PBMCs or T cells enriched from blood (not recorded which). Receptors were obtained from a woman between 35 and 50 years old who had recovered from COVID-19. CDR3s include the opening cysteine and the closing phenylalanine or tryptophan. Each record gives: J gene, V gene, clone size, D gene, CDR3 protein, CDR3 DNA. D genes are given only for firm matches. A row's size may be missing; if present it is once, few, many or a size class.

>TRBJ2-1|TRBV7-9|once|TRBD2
CASSLVFETSGSSNEQFF
TGTGCCAGCAGCTTAGTCTTTGAGACTAGCGGGAGTTCGAATGAGCAGTTCTTC
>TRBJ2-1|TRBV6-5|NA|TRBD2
CASSQTSGTYNEQFF
TGTGCCAGCAGTCAGACTAGCGGAACTTACAATGAGCAGTTCTTC
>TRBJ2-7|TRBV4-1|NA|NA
CASSQGADRSYEQYF
TGCGCCAGCAGCCAAGGTGCAGACAGGTCCTACGAGCAGTACTTC
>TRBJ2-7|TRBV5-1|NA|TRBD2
CASSSQAGDEQYF
TGCGCCAGCAGCTCCCAAGCGGGAGACGAGCAGTACTTC
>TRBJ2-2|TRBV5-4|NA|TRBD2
CASSLVASGSRELFF
TGTGCCAGCAGCTTGGTGGCTAGCGGGAGCCGGGAGCTGTTTTTT
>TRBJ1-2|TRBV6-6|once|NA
CASSYSRTNLDYGYTF
TGTGCCAGCAGTTACTCCCGGACAAACCTAGACTATGGCTACACCTTC
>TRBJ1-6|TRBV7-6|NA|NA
CASSLVEGDLHF
TGTGCCAGCAGCCTGGTTGAGGGAGACCTCCACTTT
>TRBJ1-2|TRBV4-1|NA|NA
CASSQLQVSNYGYTF
TGCGCCAGCAGCCAGTTACAGGTGTCTAACTATGGCTACACCTTC
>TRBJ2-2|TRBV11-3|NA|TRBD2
CASSPRLAAAMPGELFF
TGTGCCAGCAGCCCGCGACTAGCGGCGGCGATGCCTGGGGAGCTGTTTTTT
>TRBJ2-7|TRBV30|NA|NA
CAWRRTRLDSYEQYF
TGTGCCTGGAGGAGGACAAGACTGGACTCCTACGAGCAGTACTTC
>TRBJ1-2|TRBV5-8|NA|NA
CASSLEGYGYTF
TGTGCCAGCAGCTTAGAGGGCTATGGCTACACCTTC
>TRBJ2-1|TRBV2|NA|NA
CASSDFSELGGVEQFF
TGTGCCAGCAGTGATTTTAGCGAACTAGGAGGGGTTGAGCAGTTCTTC
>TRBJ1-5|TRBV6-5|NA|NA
CASSYSTADQPQHF
TGTGCCAGCAGTTACTCGACAGCCGATCAGCCCCAGCATTTT
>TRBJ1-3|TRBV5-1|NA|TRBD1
CASSLTGASGNTIYF
TGCGCCAGCAGCTTGACAGGGGCCTCTGGAAACACCATATATTTT
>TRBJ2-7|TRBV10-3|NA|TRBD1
CAISLRDRDEQYF
TGTGCCATCAGTTTGCGTGACAGGGACGAGCAGTACTTC
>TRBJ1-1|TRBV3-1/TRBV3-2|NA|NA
CASSQTGYTEAFF
TGTGCCAGCAGCCAGACAGGTTACACTGAAGCTTTCTTT
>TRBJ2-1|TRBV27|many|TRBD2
CASSLAGGYNEQFF
TGTGCCAGCAGTTTGGCGGGAGGCTACAATGAGCAGTTCTTC
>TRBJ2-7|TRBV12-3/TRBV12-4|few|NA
CASSRSGGDEQYF
TGTGCCAGCAGTCGCAGCGGAGGGGACGAGCAGTACTTC
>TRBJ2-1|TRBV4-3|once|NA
CASSQEVGRRPGDEQFF
TGCGCCAGCAGCCAAGAAGTTGGGAGGAGGCCTGGCGATGAGCAGTTCTTC
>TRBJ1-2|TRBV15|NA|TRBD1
CATSRENRGAHTDGYTF
TGTGCCACCAGCAGGGAAAACAGGGGAGCCCATACGGATGGCTACACCTTC
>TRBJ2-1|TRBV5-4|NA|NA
CASSVGVDSSYNEQFF
TGTGCCAGCAGCGTGGGGGTGGACAGCTCCTACAATGAGCAGTTCTTC
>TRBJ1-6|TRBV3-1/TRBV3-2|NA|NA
CASSQGGVFGLLHF
TGTGCCAGCAGCCAAGGGGGGGTGTTCGGGCTCCTCCACTTT